The 4 T cell receptor beta chains listed next were all sequenced from one sample in a study of shared clonotypes between healthy human individuals. Selected positively for CCR7 and CD45RO-negative, naive CD8 cells excluded terminally differentiated effector memory CD45RA+ cells. Method: immunoSEQ multiplex PCR; TCRdb's copy keeps in-frame clones and lacks some. The sample has about 680,000 clones; 90% to 95% are singletons. Material: naive CD8+ T cells sorted from blood. Every receptor here comes from a man younger than 40 in good health.

The rearrangement links TRBV30 to TRBJ2-2; either TRBD1 or TRBD2 may supply D (6 bases each). There are 14 residues in the CDR3. Germline V gene lookup returns CDR1 GTSNPN and CDR2 SVGIG (reference sequence). The V and J ends lost 4 bases and 4 bases respectively, with 13 bases between them. The CDR3 loop reads CAWMGGTSTGELFF. CDR3 coding DNA: TGTGCCTGGATGGGGGGCACTTCCACCGGGGAGCTGTTTTTT.

The genes are TRBV28 and TRBJ1-5; 7 bases map to TRBD1. The junction had 6 bases not matched to a gene; V was cut back by 6 bases and J by 7 bases. CDR1 and CDR2 from the germline V gene are MDHEN and SYDVKM. The CDR3 extends over 13 amino acids. CDR3 protein: CASSQGGWQPQHF. Written as DNA, the CDR3 is TGTGCCAGCAGCCAAGGGGGCTGGCAGCCCCAGCATTTT.

In this sample, this clone turned up once. V usage is TRBV5-4 and J usage is TRBJ1-1; D gene ambiguous. Trimming shortened V by 3 bases and J by 4 bases, and 10 bases separated the two germline ends. In germline, CDR1 is SGHNT, CDR2 YYREEE (reference sequence). The CDR3 has 13 amino acids. In nucleotides, the CDR3 is TGTGCCAGCAGCTCCAAAAGCCTCACTGAAGCTTTCTTT. This codes for CASSSKSLTEAFF. Full variable domain (missing parts from reference TRBV5-4 and TRBJ1-1): ETGVTQSPTHLIKTRGQQVTLRCSSQSGHNTVSWYQQALGQGPQFIFQYYREEENGRGNFPPRFSGLQFPNYSSELNVNALELDDSALYLCASSSKSLTEAFFGQGTRLTVV.

This chain connects TRBV6-4 to TRBJ2-1; D may correspond to TRBD1 or TRBD2 (5 bases each). Per germline, CDR1 MRHNA and CDR2 SNTAGT. Trimming left V 0 bases short and J 2 bases short, with 11 bases between. This CDR3 has 16 residues. CDR3 loop: CASSDSGRDPYNEQFF. The DNA for the CDR3 is TGTGCCAGCAGTGACTCGGGCAGGGACCCCTACAATGAGCAGTTCTTC.